This T cell receptor (beta chain) was observed in a study of OX40 agonist ivuxolimab in advanced cancers. Study-wide context: The study reported partial responses in three patients: one hepatocellular carcinoma, two cutaneous melanoma.

The sample holds one count of this clone. Germline loops: CDR1 GTSNPN, CDR2 SVGIG (reference sequence). This CDR3 comprises 13 residues. Losses at the gene ends were 4 bases for V and 3 bases for J; bases not matched to a gene: 6. This table comes from immunoSEQ multiplex PCR, and its TCRdb copy is limited to in-frame clones, with some not included. Among tens of thousands of clones listed, roughly 85% were seen once. Sequenced material: CD4+ or CD8+ T cells sorted from blood, taken in a trial of the OX40 agonist ivuxolimab. The rearrangement joins TRBV30 to TRBJ2-7, with 7 bases lining up with TRBD1. The TCR was taken from an adult with an advanced solid tumor such as melanoma, head and neck, liver or kidney cancer. The CDR3 sequence: CAWNQDRSYEQYF. The CDR3 coding sequence is TGTGCCTGGAACCAGGACAGGAGCTACGAGCAGTACTTC.